These 4 T cell receptor beta chains originate from one sample sequenced in a study of T cell responses to AZD1222 COVID-19 vaccine. This table comes from immunoSEQ multiplex PCR, and its TCRdb copy is limited to in-frame clones, with some not included. This table holds more than 80,000 clones, around 90% found once. The starting material was peripheral blood, obtained 28 days after the second AZD1222 dose. These TCRs come from an adult who received the AZD1222 COVID-19 vaccine.

CDR3 protein: CSASRVAGGMYQETQYF. DNA for the CDR3: TGCAGTGCTAGTCGAGTGGCGGGGGGGATGTACCAAGAGACCCAGTACTTC. The chain uses TRBV20-1 and TRBJ2-5; 9 nucleotides agree with TRBD2. The CDR3 is 17 amino acids. The germline CDR1 and CDR2 sequences are DFQATT and SNEGSKA (reference sequence). After removal of 3 bases from V and 0 bases from J, the junction contained 11 bases not matched to a gene.

This rearrangement joins TRBV30 to TRBJ1-3; D is ambiguous. Germline values: CDR1 GTSNPN, CDR2 SVGIG (reference sequence). The V end lost 0 bases, the J end lost 0 bases, and 9 bases lay between the germline ends. CDR3 length equals 15 residues. CDR3 nucleotide sequence: TGTGCCTGGAGTGTAGCCCTTAGCTCTGGAAACACCATATATTTT. Translating it yields CAWSVALSSGNTIYF.

This chain joins TRBV3-1 (or the pseudogene TRBV3-2) and TRBJ2-7; D uncertain. CDR3 size: 11 residues. CDR1 and CDR2 from the germline V gene are LGHDT and YNNKEL (reference sequence). Trimming took off 0 bases at V and 6 bases at J, with 3 bases between the two ends. In nucleotides, the CDR3 is TGTGCCAGCAGCCAAGAGGCCGAGCAGTACTTC. Translated, it gives CASSQEAEQYF.

The chain has TRBV6-6 and TRBJ2-7; 7 bases map to TRBD1. The CDR3 is made up of 16 amino acids. Germline-derived CDR1 and CDR2 are MNHNY and SVGAGI (reference sequence). V shed 4 bases and J 2 bases; nucleotides not matched to a gene: 11. CDR3 sequence (DNA): TGTGCCAGCAGTTCTTCTGGGACAGTTCGAACCTACGAGCAGTACTTC. It is translated as CASSSSGTVRTYEQYF.